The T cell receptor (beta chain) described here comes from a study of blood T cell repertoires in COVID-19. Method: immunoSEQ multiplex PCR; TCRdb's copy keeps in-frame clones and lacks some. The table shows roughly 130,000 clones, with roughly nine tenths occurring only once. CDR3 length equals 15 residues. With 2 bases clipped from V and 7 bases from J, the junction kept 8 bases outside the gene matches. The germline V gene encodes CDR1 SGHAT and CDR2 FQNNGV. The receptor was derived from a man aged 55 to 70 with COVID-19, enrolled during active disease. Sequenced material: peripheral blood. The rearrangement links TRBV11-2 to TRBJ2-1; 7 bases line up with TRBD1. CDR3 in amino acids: CASSLRGQSSNEQFF. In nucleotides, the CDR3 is TGTGCCAGCAGCTTAAGGGGGCAGAGTTCAAATGAGCAGTTCTTC. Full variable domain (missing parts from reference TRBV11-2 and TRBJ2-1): EAGVAQSPRYKIIEKRQSVAFWCNPISGHATLYWYQQILGQGPKLLIQFQNNGVVDDSQLPKDRFSAERLKGVDSTLKIQPAKLEDSAVYLCASSLRGQSSNEQFFGPGTRLTVL.